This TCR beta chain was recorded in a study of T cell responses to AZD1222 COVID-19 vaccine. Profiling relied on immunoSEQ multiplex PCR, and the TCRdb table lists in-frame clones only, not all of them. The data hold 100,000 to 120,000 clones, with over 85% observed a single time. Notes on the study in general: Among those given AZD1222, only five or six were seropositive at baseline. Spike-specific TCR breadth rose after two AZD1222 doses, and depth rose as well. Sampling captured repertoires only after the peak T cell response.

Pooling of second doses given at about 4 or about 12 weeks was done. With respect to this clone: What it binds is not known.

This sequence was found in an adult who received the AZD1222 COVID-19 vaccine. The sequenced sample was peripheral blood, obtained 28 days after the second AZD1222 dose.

DNA for the CDR3: TGTGCTAGTGGGGGACTAGCGGGGTACACCGGGGAGCTGTTTTTT. Translating gives CASGGLAGYTGELFF. The chain joins TRBV12-5 to TRBJ2-2; 13 bases are a match to TRBD2. V shed 6 bases, J shed 3 bases, and the junction held 1 base outside the gene matches. The V gene's germline CDR1 is LGHNT and CDR2 FRNRAP. The CDR3 length is 15 residues.